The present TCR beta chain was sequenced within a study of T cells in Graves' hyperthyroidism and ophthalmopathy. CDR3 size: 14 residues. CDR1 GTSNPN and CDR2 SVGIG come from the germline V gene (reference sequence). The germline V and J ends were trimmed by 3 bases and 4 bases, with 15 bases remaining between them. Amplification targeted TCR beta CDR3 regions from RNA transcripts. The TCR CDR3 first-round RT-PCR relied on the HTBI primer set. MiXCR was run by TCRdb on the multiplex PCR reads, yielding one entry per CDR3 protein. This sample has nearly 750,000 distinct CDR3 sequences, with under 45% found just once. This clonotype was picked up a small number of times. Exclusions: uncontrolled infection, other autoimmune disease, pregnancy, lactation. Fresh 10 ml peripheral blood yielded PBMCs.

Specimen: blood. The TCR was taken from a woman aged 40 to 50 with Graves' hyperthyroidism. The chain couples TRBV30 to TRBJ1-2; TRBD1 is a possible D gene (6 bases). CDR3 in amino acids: CAWREDSNSYGYTF. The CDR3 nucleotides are TGTGCCTGGAGGGAGGACAGTAATAGCTATGGCTACACCTTC. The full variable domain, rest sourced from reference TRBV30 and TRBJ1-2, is SQTIHQWPATLVQPVGSPLSLECTVEGTSNPNLYWYRQAAGRGLQLLFYSVGIGQISSEVPQNLSASRPQDRQFILSSKKLLLSDSGFYLCAWREDSNSYGYTFGSGTRLTVV.